A selection of T cell receptor beta chains follows, all from one sample in a study of T cells in Graves' hyperthyroidism and ophthalmopathy. Using its own MiXCR run on the multiplex PCR reads, TCRdb lists one record per CDR3 protein. In the table there are 500,000 to 550,000 distinct CDR3 sequences, about a fifth of which are singletons. The sample comprised blood. The receptor source for this set is a man between 18 and 35 years old with Graves' hyperthyroidism. Each CDR3 is given with its conserved first and last residue. Each record gives: V gene, J gene, D gene, clone size, CDR3 DNA, CDR3 protein. D genes are given only for firm matches. Rows give clone size only sometimes, using once, few, many, or a class for an expanded clone.

>TRBV27|TRBJ1-5|-|many
TGTGCCAGCAGTTTATCGCGAGGGGGGGCCAATCAGCCCCAGCATTTT
CASSLSRGGANQPQHF
>TRBV7-2|TRBJ1-5|-|many
TGTGCCAGCAGCTTAGGATTCGGCAATCAGCCCCAGCATTTT
CASSLGFGNQPQHF
>TRBV3-1|TRBJ1-1|-|-
TGTGCCAGCAGCCCCAATCAGGGGAACACTGAAGCTTTCTTT
CASSPNQGNTEAFF
>TRBV2|TRBJ2-2|TRBD1|few
TGTGCCAGCAGGCCGGGACAGTCGAACACCGGGGAGCTGTTTTTT
CASRPGQSNTGELFF
>TRBV29-1|TRBJ1-2|-|many
TGCAGCGGGGTAGGGGGAGAAGGCTACACCTTC
CSGVGGEGYTF
>TRBV30|TRBJ2-7|-|few
TGTGCCTGGGACGTTCCGGGACATGGCTACGAGCAGTACTTC
CAWDVPGHGYEQYF
>TRBV11-1|TRBJ1-1|TRBD1|few
TGTGCCAGCAGCCCAATTGCCGGACAGGTGGGAAGGTTAGAAGCTTTCTTT
CASSPIAGQVGRLEAFF
>TRBV7-2|TRBJ2-7|TRBD1|many
TGTGCCAGCAGCTTATTCGGACAGGGTTTATACGAGCAGTACTTC
CASSLFGQGLYEQYF
>TRBV13|TRBJ1-5|-|-
TGTGCCAGCAGTCATGGTCCGAATCAGCCCCAGCATTTT
CASSHGPNQPQHF
>TRBV6-1|TRBJ1-1|TRBD1|-
TGTGCCAGCAGTGAAGCGCTGGGACAGGGGGCTGAAGCTTTCTTT
CASSEALGQGAEAFF
>TRBV6-1|TRBJ1-2|-|many
TGTGCCAGCAGTGAAAGCGGGCCACGGAGGGGCTACACCTTC
CASSESGPRRGYTF
>TRBV28|TRBJ1-5|TRBD1|many
TGTGCCAGCAGTTTTAAGGGGGCATATCAGCCCCAGCATTTT
CASSFKGAYQPQHF
>TRBV29-1|TRBJ1-1|-|many
TGCAGCGCCAAGGACGCAGGGAACACTGAAGCTTTCTTT
CSAKDAGNTEAFF
>TRBV10-1|TRBJ2-7|-|many
TGCGCCAGCAGGTCTTCGGGGGAGCAGTACTTC
CASRSSGEQYF
>TRBV28|TRBJ1-5|-|many
TGTGCCAGCAGTTTGCCGGGTCCGGGAAAGCCCCAGCATTTT
CASSLPGPGKPQHF
>TRBV28|TRBJ1-2|-|many
TGTGCCAGCAGTTCCCGGCCGTGGGGCTATGGCTACACCTTC
CASSSRPWGYGYTF
>TRBV15|TRBJ2-5|TRBD1|many
TGTGCCACCAGCAGGGAACACCGCGGACAGGGAAAAGAGACCCAGTACTTC
CATSREHRGQGKETQYF
>TRBV28|TRBJ2-5|-|-
TGTGCCAGCGGGGTCGGGAAGACCCAGTACTTC
CASGVGKTQYF
>TRBV19|TRBJ1-2|-|many
TGTGCCAGTAGTCCGCAGGACGGTCTCTATGGCTACACCTTC
CASSPQDGLYGYTF
>TRBV2|TRBJ1-5|TRBD1|many
TGTGCCAGCAGGGGCCTCGGCAGGGGGCTTAGCAATCAGCCCCAGCATTTT
CASRGLGRGLSNQPQHF
>TRBV19|TRBJ2-7|-|-
TGTGCCAGTAGTATTGGGGCGGGAAACGAGCAGTACTTC
CASSIGAGNEQYF
>TRBV28|TRBJ1-1|-|many
TGTGCCAGCAGTTTGAGGACAGCGGCTGAAGCTTTCTTT
CASSLRTAAEAFF
>TRBV2|TRBJ2-7|-|many
TGTGCCAGCAGTGAGCTGGGAAACCCCTCCTACGAGCAGTACTTC
CASSELGNPSYEQYF
>TRBV5-4|TRBJ2-7|-|many
TGTGCCAGCAGCTTGCAACCCACCACCGAGCAGTACTTC
CASSLQPTTEQYF
>TRBV6-1|TRBJ1-2|TRBD1|many
TGTGCCAGCAGACCGACAGGGTTCAACTATGGCTACACCTTC
CASRPTGFNYGYTF
>TRBV28|TRBJ1-1|-|many
TGTGCCAGCAGTTTCCAAACGACTGAAGCTTTCTTT
CASSFQTTEAFF
>TRBV20-1|TRBJ2-7|-|many
TGCAGTGCTAGTAGGGCGGGACCTACCTACGAGCAGTACTTC
CSASRAGPTYEQYF
>TRBV19|TRBJ2-2|-|-
TGTGCCAGTATTCGGGAGAACACCGGGGAGCTGTTTTTT
CASIRENTGELFF
>TRBV28|TRBJ2-7|TRBD1|many
TGTGCCAGCAGTTCCCTAGGGACAGGGGCTTTACCGTCCTACGAGCAGTACTTC
CASSSLGTGALPSYEQYF
>TRBV20-1|TRBJ1-1|-|many
TGCGGACTTTTGGACAGTCGCATGAACACTGAAGCTTTCTTT
CGLLDSRMNTEAFF
>TRBV3-1|TRBJ1-3|-|-
TGTGCCAGCAGCCAAGACGCCGGGACCCCAGGGCAATCTGGAAACACCATATATTTT
CASSQDAGTPGQSGNTIYF
>TRBV19|TRBJ1-1|TRBD1|few
TGTGCCAGTAGTCTCCCTACAGGGGATAGAACGAACACTGAAGCTTTCTTT
CASSLPTGDRTNTEAFF
>TRBV11-2|TRBJ2-7|-|-
TGTGCCAGCAGCTCCCCCGGAAGGGGTTCACACTCCTACGAGCAGTACTTC
CASSSPGRGSHSYEQYF
>TRBV12-3/TRBV12-4|TRBJ2-7|TRBD1|many
TGTGCCAGCAGGAAAGCGACAGGGGGCTCCTACGAGCAGTACTTC
CASRKATGGSYEQYF
>TRBV5-4|TRBJ1-2|-|many
TGTGCCAGCAGCTCGGAGGACAACTATGGCTACACCTTC
CASSSEDNYGYTF
>TRBV28|TRBJ2-7|TRBD1|-
TGTGCCAGCAGCAAAACAGGGGGCGCAGGCGAGCAGTACTTC
CASSKTGGAGEQYF
>TRBV28|TRBJ2-4|TRBD2|few
TGTGCCAGCAGCCAACTCGGGACTAGCGAAGCCAAAAACATTCAGTACTTC
CASSQLGTSEAKNIQYF
>TRBV28|TRBJ1-2|-|-
TGTGCCAGCAGTTTCCCCCCGTTAGAGACCGGCTATGGCTACACCTTC
CASSFPPLETGYGYTF
>TRBV24-1|TRBJ1-1|-|many
TGTGCCACCAGTGGGGGGGCGGCCACTGAAGCTTTCTTT
CATSGGAATEAFF
>TRBV5-3|TRBJ2-7|TRBD1|-
TGTGCCTCTTCACCCGGGACAGCGGACTACGAGCAGTACTTC
CASSPGTADYEQYF
>TRBV9|TRBJ2-5|TRBD2|-
TGTGCCAGCAGCGGCCTTCGGACTAGCGGGGGGGCCCAAGAGACCCAGTACTTC
CASSGLRTSGGAQETQYF
>TRBV28|TRBJ1-3|TRBD1|-
TGTGCCAGCAGTTTACTAGGGACAGCCTCTGGAAACACCATATATTTT
CASSLLGTASGNTIYF
>TRBV28|TRBJ2-7|-|-
TGTGCCAGCAGTTTCCAGGGGGGAGGGATATACGAGCAGTACTTC
CASSFQGGGIYEQYF
>TRBV13|TRBJ2-7|TRBD2|many
TGTGCCAGCAGTCTAGCGGGGGCCTACGAGCAGTACTTC
CASSLAGAYEQYF
>TRBV25-1|TRBJ1-2|TRBD1|many
TGTGCCAGCAGTAGCAAAGACAGGGGAGGCTATGGCTACACCTTC
CASSSKDRGGYGYTF
>TRBV14|TRBJ2-6|TRBD1|few
TGTGCCAGCAGCCCCCGGGACAGGGTGCCCTATTCCCACTCTGGGGCCAACGTCCTGACTTTC
CASSPRDRVPYSHSGANVLTF
>TRBV6-5|TRBJ2-5|TRBD1|-
TGTGCCAGCAGTTACCGGGACAGCTACGAAGAGACCCAGTACTTC
CASSYRDSYEETQYF
>TRBV12-3/TRBV12-4|TRBJ1-4|-|few
TGTGCCAGCAGCAGGATGAGGGCCCCTAATGAAAAACTGTTTTTT
CASSRMRAPNEKLFF
>TRBV5-1|TRBJ2-5|-|-
TGCGCCAGCAGCTTGGGTGACTCTAACACCCAGTACTTC
CASSLGDSNTQYF
>TRBV3-1|TRBJ2-2|-|-
TGTGCCAGCAGCCAAGACACGGGTGGCGTCGCGAACACCGGGGAGCTGTTTTTT
CASSQDTGGVANTGELFF
>TRBV6-2/TRBV6-3|TRBJ1-5|-|few
TGTGCCAGCACCGTTTTGGTGAGGACAGTCCCCTTTAGCAATCAGCCCCAGCATTTT
CASTVLVRTVPFSNQPQHF
>TRBV30|TRBJ1-1|-|few
TGTGCCTGGAACCTTCCTCCGGGCCCCGGCGGGACTGAAGCTTTCTTT
CAWNLPPGPGGTEAFF
>TRBV6-1|TRBJ1-2|-|many
TGTGCCAGCAGGGATCGCCGGGACTTCTATGGCTACACCTTC
CASRDRRDFYGYTF